What follows describes a single T cell receptor beta chain. The CDR3 is 14 residues long. V dropped 5 bases and J dropped 5 bases, with 15 bases sitting between them. Germline CDR1 reads MNHEY; CDR2 reads SMNVEV (reference sequence). The patients who served as multiple sclerosis controls were treatment-naive and had stable or active relapsing-remitting disease that fulfilled the revised McDonald criteria. TEMRA cells underwent FACS enrichment and CD8+ and CD4+ T cells underwent negative isolation. The entry originates in a study of CD8 T cells in Susac syndrome. With random hexamers, reverse transcription was performed on roughly 0.5 to 1 ug of RNA. Amplification of TCR beta CDR3 by immunoSEQ multiplex PCR spanned 54 Vbeta and 13 Jbeta. MiXCR, run by TCRdb on the immunoSEQ multiplex PCR reads, gives a single entry per CDR3 protein. The sample carries hundreds of thousands of distinct CDR3 sequences, 85% recorded once.

Source material: CD8+ T cells from PBMCs. The sequence derives from a human donor with multiple sclerosis. V gene TRBV27 combines with J gene TRBJ1-1; D gene uncertain. The DNA of the CDR3 is TGTGCCAGCAGTGGATTGAGAAAAGAAACTGAAGCTTTCTTT. Amino acid sequence: CASSGLRKETEAFF.